This T cell receptor (beta chain) was retrieved from a study of T cell responses to AZD1222 COVID-19 vaccine. Study-level information: Second doses were pooled across both intervals (about 4 or about 12 weeks). Findings and limits, study-wide: Just 5 or 6 AZD1222 recipients tested seropositive at baseline.

Points on this clone: Its target is not known.

CDR3 length equals 17 residues. J lost 2 bases, V lost 0 bases, and 7 bases had no gene match. Germline V lookup: CDR1 LGHDT, CDR2 YNNKEL (reference sequence). Sequencing used immunoSEQ multiplex PCR; TCRdb keeps in-frame clones, though not all of them. The sample records 140,000 or so clones, roughly 90% being singletons. This chain links TRBV3-1 (or the pseudogene TRBV3-2) with TRBJ2-3, with 8 bases matching TRBD2. The clonotype was recovered from an adult in good health. Sequencing used peripheral blood, obtained on day 0 of AZD1222 vaccination. The CDR3 nucleotides read TGTGCCAGCAGCCAAGATCTGCCTAGCGGGTTCACAGATACGCAGTATTTT. The encoded protein is CASSQDLPSGFTDTQYF.